The 30 T cell receptor beta chains in this list originate from one sample, sequenced in a study of T cells after yellow fever vaccination. TCRdb independently ran MiXCR on the 5' RACE reads; one entry per CDR3 protein. The data hold roughly 500,000 distinct CDR3 sequences, with 15% to 20% observed a single time. The sample in question was PBMCs, obtained 15 days after the yellow fever booster vaccination. The receptors originated from a young man who received the YFV17D yellow fever vaccine.

The V and J genes are TRBV20-1 and TRBJ1-2; D call uncertain. Germline V lookup: CDR1 DFQATT, CDR2 SNEGSKA (reference sequence). Trimming removed 4 bases at V and 1 base at J, with 22 bases between. The CDR3 has 17 residues. CDR3 bases: TGCAGTGCTATCCCCGGAGGGTTCGGACCCAATAACTATGGCTACACCTTC. Translation: CSAIPGGFGPNNYGYTF.

The chain has TRBV5-1 and TRBJ1-1; D perhaps matches TRBD1 (5 bases). Trimming shortened V by 7 bases and J by 4 bases, and 14 bases separated the two germline ends. There are 13 residues in the CDR3. CDR1 and CDR2 (germline): SGHRS, YFSETQ. In DNA form, the CDR3 reads TGCGCCAGCGGGACTCCCCAAGGCACTGAAGCTTTCTTT. It codes for CASGTPQGTEAFF.

Only a few counts were recorded for this clonotype. This rearrangement joins TRBV20-1 to TRBJ1-2; no clear D gene. CDR1 is DFQATT and CDR2 is SNEGSKA in the germline V gene (reference sequence). Trimming removed 4 bases at V and 4 bases at J, with 10 bases between. The CDR3 length is 12 residues. The chain's CDR3 is CSATEDLYGYTF. The DNA of the CDR3 is TGCAGTGCTACTGAGGACCTCTATGGCTACACCTTC.

V and J are TRBV28 and TRBJ2-5; TRBD1 matches 7 bases. The V gene end was trimmed by 3 bases and the J gene end by 5 bases; junction bases not matched to a gene: 9. CDR1 and CDR2 from the germline V gene are MDHEN and SYDVKM. The CDR3 consists of 15 residues. The CDR3 DNA reads as TGTGCCAGCAGTTTGCTAGGGACAGTCGGGGAGACCCAGTACTTC. Translation: CASSLLGTVGETQYF.

V gene TRBV29-1 combines with J gene TRBJ2-2; D possibly uses TRBD1 or TRBD2 (5 bases each). This CDR3 contains 12 residues. V was clipped by 6 bases and J by 1 base, with 6 bases between them. CDR1 and CDR2 from the germline V gene are SQVTM and ANQGSEA. The CDR3 region has the DNA TGCAGCGTGGGGGTGAACACCGGGGAGCTGTTTTTT. This sequence encodes CSVGVNTGELFF.

This chain connects TRBV20-1 to TRBJ2-5, with a tentative D call TRBD2 (7 bases). Germline V CDR1 and CDR2: DFQATT, SNEGSKA (reference sequence). CDR3 length: 11 amino acids. CDR3 in amino acids: CSQGRGETQYF. In nucleotides, the CDR3 is TGCAGCCAGGGGAGGGGGGAGACCCAGTACTTC.

This clonotype came up many times. This chain links TRBV12-3 or TRBV12-4 with TRBJ2-2; no clear D gene. The CDR3 totals 11 residues. V lost 6 bases, J lost 5 bases, and 4 bases lay in between. The CDR3 spells CASSRTGELFF. DNA of the CDR3: TGTGCCAGCAGCCGTACCGGGGAGCTGTTTTTT.

The V and J genes are TRBV7-8 and TRBJ1-4; D is perhaps TRBD1 (5 bases). The CDR3 consists of 13 residues. The germline V and J ends were trimmed by 5 bases and 11 bases, with 15 bases remaining between them. The V gene's germline CDR1 is SGHVS and CDR2 FQNEAQ. The CDR3 nucleotides read TGTGCCAGCAGCGTATATAGGGAGGGGAAACTGTTTTTT. Protein product: CASSVYREGKLFF.

This clonotype has more than one count but fewer than ten. The gene calls are TRBV6-6 and TRBJ2-7; D gene uncertain. V lost 2 bases and J 4 bases, leaving 6 bases between the germline ends. The CDR3 sequence is 12 residues long. Germline V gene sequence: CDR1 MNHNY, CDR2 SVGAGI (reference sequence). The CDR3 spells CASSYPEYEQYF. DNA of the CDR3: TGTGCCAGCAGTTACCCCGAATACGAGCAGTACTTC.

Only a few counts were recorded for this clonotype. The chain has TRBV29-1 and TRBJ1-2; D may be TRBD1 (5 bases). Germline lookup yields CDR1 SQVTM and CDR2 ANQGSEA. The CDR3 totals 14 residues. V gave up 2 bases and J gave up 5 bases, with 15 bases separating them. CDR3 bases: TGCAGCGTTGAATTCAGGGCCCCCCTTTATGGCTACACCTTC. It yields the protein CSVEFRAPLYGYTF.

The chain combines TRBV7-8 with TRBJ2-2; TRBD2 might be the D (5 bases). V gave up 2 bases and J gave up 2 bases, with 12 bases separating them. The CDR3 covers 16 residues. The germline CDR1 and CDR2 sequences are SGHVS and FQNEAQ. The CDR3 DNA reads as TGTGCCAGCAGCTTACTTTTGACTACAAACACCGGGGAGCTGTTTTTT. Encoded protein: CASSLLLTTNTGELFF.

The chain combines TRBV29-1 with TRBJ1-3; 8 positions match TRBD1. The CDR3 extends over 15 amino acids. Germline values: CDR1 SQVTM, CDR2 ANQGSEA. The V segment lost 5 bases and the J segment 0 bases; nucleotides outside the gene matches: 6. CDR3: CSVSTGVFSGNTIYF. CDR3 nucleotide sequence: TGCAGCGTTTCGACAGGGGTCTTCTCTGGAAACACCATATATTTT.

The rearrangement joins TRBV29-1 to TRBJ2-1; D is unclear. The CDR3 sequence is 14 residues long. Deletions cut 4 bases from V and 6 bases from J, with 16 bases between. Germline assignment: CDR1 SQVTM and CDR2 ANQGSEA. The CDR3 DNA sequence: TGCAGCGTTGCTCCCAGAGTAACCTTCAATGAGCAGTTCTTC. Residues: CSVAPRVTFNEQFF.

This clonotype occurred a few times. The gene calls are TRBV27 and TRBJ2-7; 7 bases line up with TRBD2. Trimming at V came to 8 bases and at J to 7 bases, leaving 14 bases not matched to a gene. CDR1 and CDR2 from the germline V gene are MNHEY and SMNVEV (reference sequence). The CDR3 spans 14 residues. The CDR3 DNA follows: TGTGCCAGCGGGCCCCTAGCGGAGGGGAGGGAGCAGTACTTC. This encodes CASGPLAEGREQYF.

The genes are TRBV5-4 and TRBJ2-3; D not resolved. This CDR3 spans 15 amino acids. Deletions cut 4 bases from V and 5 bases from J, with 17 bases between. Germline V gene lookup returns CDR1 SGHNT and CDR2 YYREEE (reference sequence). The CDR3 protein is CASSRPWSTGDTQYF. The CDR3 region has the DNA TGTGCCAGCAGCCGCCCATGGAGTACGGGAGATACGCAGTATTTT.

The genes are TRBV20-1 and TRBJ2-1; no firm D call. This CDR3 region has 12 residues. The V gene's germline CDR1 is DFQATT and CDR2 SNEGSKA (reference sequence). V dropped 2 bases and J dropped 4 bases, with 6 bases sitting between them. The CDR3: CSARFRYNEQFF. The CDR3 coding sequence is TGCAGTGCTAGATTTCGGTACAATGAGCAGTTCTTC.

Points on this clonotype: A read error may produce the germline difference seen at one junction end. The chain employs TRBV5-1 and TRBJ2-3; 7 nucleotides align to TRBD1. From germline, CDR1 is SGHRS and CDR2 YFSETQ. The CDR3 loop spans 15 amino acids. The CDR3 nucleotides are TGCGCCAGCGGCTTGGGTCGGCAGGGGGCAGATACGCAGTATTTT. Amino acids: CASGLGRQGADTQYF.

At least ten counts were recorded for this clonotype. The chain is built from TRBV27 and TRBJ2-7; no clear D gene. CDR3 length: 12 residues. Trimming stripped 7 bases from V and 0 bases from J, with 7 bases between. Germline CDR1 and CDR2: MNHEY and SMNVEV (reference sequence). The DNA for the CDR3 is TGTGCCAGCACCTCCGGCTCCTACGAGCAGTACTTC. Translating it yields CASTSGSYEQYF.

CDR3 bases: TGTGCCAGCCTCGTGACGAACAGCTGGGACTACGAGCAGTACTTC. This encodes CASLVTNSWDYEQYF. The chain is built from TRBV6-1 and TRBJ2-7; no clear D gene. The germline V gene has CDR1 MNHNS and CDR2 SASEGT. Deletions cut 8 bases from V and 3 bases from J, with 20 bases between. The length of the CDR3 is 15 residues.

J is TRBJ2-4 and V is TRBV28; D call uncertain. Germline lookup yields CDR1 MDHEN and CDR2 SYDVKM. V dropped 6 bases and J dropped 0 bases, with 12 bases sitting between them. This CDR3 comprises 15 residues. CDR3 sequence (DNA): TGTGCCAGCAGCCCACACCAGTCAGCCAAAAACATTCAGTACTTC. It translates to CASSPHQSAKNIQYF.

In this sample, this clonotype turned up many times. The chain has TRBV20-1 and TRBJ2-3; TRBD2 agrees at 11 bases. The CDR3 has 14 residues. V trimming: 2 bases; J trimming: 4 bases; junction bases outside the gene matches: 2. The germline V gene has CDR1 DFQATT and CDR2 SNEGSKA (reference sequence). In DNA form, the CDR3 reads TGCAGTGCTAGACTAGCGGGAGGTCCAGATACGCAGTATTTT. Its protein is CSARLAGGPDTQYF.

The chain joins TRBV6-2 or TRBV6-3 to TRBJ2-7, with TRBD2 as a possible D gene (6 bases). CDR3 length: 13 amino acids. V shed 8 bases and J shed 2 bases, with 13 bases lying between them. CDR1 is MNHEY, CDR2 SVGEGT, per germline. The CDR3 nucleotides are TGTGCCAGCCGAAGTCCGGGGGCCTACGAGCAGTACTTC. This sequence encodes CASRSPGAYEQYF.

The V gene is TRBV4-2, the J gene TRBJ2-2, with 11 bases identical to TRBD2. V was pared by 3 bases and J by 3 bases, with 12 bases of the junction left unmatched. Germline CDR1 is LGHNA and CDR2 is YNFKEQ. This CDR3 comprises 19 residues. The CDR3 nucleotides are TGTGCCAGCAGCCAGCGCGGTACTAGCGGGAGTTCGGACACCGGGGAGCTGTTTTTT. It yields the protein CASSQRGTSGSSDTGELFF.

This clonotype has just a few counts. V gene TRBV30 combines with J gene TRBJ1-5; no clear D. The V gene lost 1 base and the J gene lost 3 bases, with 7 bases spanning the gap. Germline-derived CDR1 and CDR2 are GTSNPN and SVGIG (reference sequence). The CDR3 is 13 amino acids. CDR3 protein: CAWSGRNNQPQHF. DNA of the CDR3: TGTGCCTGGAGTGGGAGGAACAATCAGCCCCAGCATTTT.

This clonotype showed up just a few times. V gene TRBV19 combines with J gene TRBJ2-1, with D perhaps TRBD1 (7 bases). The ends were cut back, 8 bases at V and 8 bases at J, with 19 bases in the middle. From germline, CDR1 is LNHDA and CDR2 SQIVND (reference sequence). The CDR3 runs to 14 residues. The DNA of the CDR3 is TGTGCCAGTTTAGGCTGCGGGACAGTCGATGAGCAGTTCTTC. Translation: CASLGCGTVDEQFF. The entire variable domain, with the rest obtained from reference TRBV19 and TRBJ2-1, is as follows: DGGITQSPKYLFRKEGQNVTLSCEQNLNHDAMYWYRQDPGQGLRLIYYSQIVNDFQKGDIAEGYSVSREKKESFPLTVTSAQKNPTAFYLCASLGCGTVDEQFFGPGTRLTVL.

The chain couples TRBV5-1 to TRBJ2-3; maybe TRBD2 (5 bases). Trimming took off 4 bases at V and 0 bases at J, with 9 bases between the two ends. This CDR3 is 14 amino acids long. Germline assignment: CDR1 SGHRS and CDR2 YFSETQ. CDR3 sequence: CASSRWTSTDTQYF. The CDR3 DNA is TGCGCCAGCAGCCGGTGGACTAGCACAGATACGCAGTATTTT.

This clonotype was seen a few times. This chain uses TRBV7-2 with TRBJ2-7; unclear D gene. V shed 3 bases and J shed 6 bases, with 9 bases lying between them. This CDR3 has 12 residues. Germline lookup yields CDR1 SGHTA and CDR2 FQGNSA. In DNA, the CDR3 is TGTGCCAGCAGCTTGGCCACTCGCGAGCAGTACTTC. Translated: CASSLATREQYF.

This clonotype has more than one count but fewer than ten. V is TRBV5-6 and J is TRBJ2-3; 8 bases are a match to TRBD2. CDR1 and CDR2 from the germline V gene are SGHDT and YYEEEE. This CDR3 is built from 19 residues. Trimming removed 3 bases from V and 2 bases from J; junction bases left unmatched: 17. CDR3 coding DNA: TGTGCCAGCAGCTCCCGAAGACTAGCGAGTTTTCGGGACACAGATACGCAGTATTTT. Translated, it gives CASSSRRLASFRDTDTQYF.

This clonotype was counted only a few times. The V call is TRBV7-2, the J call TRBJ2-7; D unresolved. V was shortened by 4 bases and J by 3 bases, with 10 bases between the two germline ends. The CDR3 runs to 13 residues. Germline V CDR1 and CDR2: SGHTA, FQGNSA. The CDR3 region is CASSSGPFYEQYF. For the CDR3, the DNA is TGTGCCAGCAGCTCTGGACCGTTCTACGAGCAGTACTTC.

Concerning this clonotype: One end of the junction does not line up with germline, which may come from a read error. This chain connects TRBV12-3 or TRBV12-4 to TRBJ2-4, with D perhaps matching TRBD2 (6 bases). CDR3 size: 12 residues. The CDR3 loop is CASSFSGRGCNF. The CDR3, as DNA: TGTGCCAGCAGTTTCTCGGGTCGGGGGTGTAACTTC.